This T cell receptor (beta chain) was documented in a study of monozygotic twins with inflammatory bowel disease. General study points: Neither one strong signal nor one clonotype associated with IBD was supported. With inverse Simpson as the measure, TCRbeta diversity was lower in IBD patients than in healthy co-twins.

In regard to this clonotype: Its matching antigen is unknown.

UMIs incorporating a 6-nucleotide sample barcode were appended by means of template switching. Two nested PCRs, roughly 16 and 10 cycles, amplified TCRalpha and TCRbeta cDNA. TCRdb derives one entry per CDR3 protein from the 5' RACE reads, leaving out DNA. The sample has 90,000 to 110,000 distinct CDR3 sequences. Per the germline V gene, CDR1 is SNHLY and CDR2 is FYNNEI. The CDR3 length is 15 residues. This chain connects TRBV2 to TRBJ1-5; there is no DNA to check the TCRdb D call of TRBD1. Sequenced sample: blood. This receptor was taken from a human donor with ulcerative colitis or Crohn's disease, or a healthy co-twin of an affected twin (not recorded which). CDR3 sequence: CASSPRYRDGQPQHF.